This T cell receptor (beta chain) was sequenced for a study of OX40 agonist ivuxolimab in advanced cancers. V gave up 5 bases and J gave up 3 bases, with 12 bases separating them. Germline V gives CDR1 SGHNT, CDR2 YENEEA. This CDR3 region has 14 residues. Libraries were prepared by immunoSEQ multiplex PCR; TCRdb keeps only in-frame clonotypes and omits some of them. The table shows tens of thousands of clones, with 85% to 90% occurring only once. The chain has TRBV11-3 and TRBJ2-3, with D possibly called TRBD1 or TRBD2 (5 bases each). The sequencing here drew on CD4+ or CD8+ T cells sorted from blood, taken in a trial of the OX40 agonist ivuxolimab. The TCR sequence derives from an adult with an advanced solid tumor such as melanoma, head and neck, liver or kidney cancer. The CDR3 loop is CASSPPGRTDTQYF. Written as DNA, the CDR3 is TGTGCCAGCAGCCCCCCGGGGCGAACAGATACGCAGTATTTT.